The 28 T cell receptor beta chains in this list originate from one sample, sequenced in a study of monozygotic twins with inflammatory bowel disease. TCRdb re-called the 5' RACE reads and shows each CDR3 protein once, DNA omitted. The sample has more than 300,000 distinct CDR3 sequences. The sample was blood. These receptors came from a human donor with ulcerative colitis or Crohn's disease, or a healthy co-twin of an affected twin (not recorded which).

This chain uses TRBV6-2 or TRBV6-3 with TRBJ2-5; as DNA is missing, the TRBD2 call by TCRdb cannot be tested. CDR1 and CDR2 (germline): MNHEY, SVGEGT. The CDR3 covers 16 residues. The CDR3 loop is CASSYLSGNPQETQYF.

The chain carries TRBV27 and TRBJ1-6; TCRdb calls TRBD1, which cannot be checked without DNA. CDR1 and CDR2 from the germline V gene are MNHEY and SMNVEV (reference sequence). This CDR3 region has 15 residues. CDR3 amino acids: CASSFRTVYNSPLHF.

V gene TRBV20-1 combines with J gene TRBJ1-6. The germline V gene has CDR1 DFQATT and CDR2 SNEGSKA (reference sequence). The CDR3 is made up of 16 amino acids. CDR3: CSARDHRGSNNSPLHF.

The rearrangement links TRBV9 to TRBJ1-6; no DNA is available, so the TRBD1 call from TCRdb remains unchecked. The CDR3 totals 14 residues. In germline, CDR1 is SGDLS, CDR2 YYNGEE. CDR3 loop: CASSRDIGGSPLHF.

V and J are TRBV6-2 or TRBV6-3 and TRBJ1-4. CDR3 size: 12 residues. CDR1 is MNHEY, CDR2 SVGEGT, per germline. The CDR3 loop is CASSPAREKLFF.

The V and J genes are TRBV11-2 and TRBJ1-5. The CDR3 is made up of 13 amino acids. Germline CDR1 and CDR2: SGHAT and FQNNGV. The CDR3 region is CASSASRDLPQHF.

The CDR3 is CASSRTRVETQYF. V and J are TRBV7-3 and TRBJ2-5; TCRdb returns TRBD2, unconfirmable since there is no DNA. CDR3 length: 13 residues. Per the germline V gene, CDR1 is SGHTA and CDR2 is FQGTGA.

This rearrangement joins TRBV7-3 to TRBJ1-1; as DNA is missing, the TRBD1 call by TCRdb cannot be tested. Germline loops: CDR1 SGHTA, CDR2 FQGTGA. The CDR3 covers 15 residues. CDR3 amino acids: CASSPYVGGSTEAFF.

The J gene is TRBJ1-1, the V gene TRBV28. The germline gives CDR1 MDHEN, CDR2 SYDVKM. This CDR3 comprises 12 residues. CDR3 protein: CASSLKPAEAFF.

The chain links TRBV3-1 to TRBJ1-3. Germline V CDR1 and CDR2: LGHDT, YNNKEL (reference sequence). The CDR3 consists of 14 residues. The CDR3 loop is CASSPSSSGNTIYF.

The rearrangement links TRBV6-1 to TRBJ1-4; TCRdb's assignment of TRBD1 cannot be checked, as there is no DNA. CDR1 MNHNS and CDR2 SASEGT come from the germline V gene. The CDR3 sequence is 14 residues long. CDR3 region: CASSGDRGYKKLFF.

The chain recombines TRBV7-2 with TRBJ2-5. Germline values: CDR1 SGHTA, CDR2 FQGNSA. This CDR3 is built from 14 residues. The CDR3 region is CASSSFGSKETQYF.

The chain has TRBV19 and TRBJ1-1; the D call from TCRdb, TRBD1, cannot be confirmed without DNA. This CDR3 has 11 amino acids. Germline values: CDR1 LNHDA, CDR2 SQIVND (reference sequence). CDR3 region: CASSGRAEAFF.

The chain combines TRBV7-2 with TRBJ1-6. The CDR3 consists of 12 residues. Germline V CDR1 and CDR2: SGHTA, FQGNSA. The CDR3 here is CASSLFPSPLHF.

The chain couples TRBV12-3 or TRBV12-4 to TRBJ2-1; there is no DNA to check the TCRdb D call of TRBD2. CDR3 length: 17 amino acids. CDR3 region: CASSLTMGLAGGNEQFF.

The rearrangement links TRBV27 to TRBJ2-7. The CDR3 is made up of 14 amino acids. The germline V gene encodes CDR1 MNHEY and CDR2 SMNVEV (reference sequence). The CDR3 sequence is CASSFMGSLHEQYF.

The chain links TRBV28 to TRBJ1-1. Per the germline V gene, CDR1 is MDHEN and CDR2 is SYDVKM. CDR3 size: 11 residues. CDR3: CASSLSRVFFF. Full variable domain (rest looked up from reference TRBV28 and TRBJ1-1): DVKVTQSSRYLVKRTGEKVFLECVQDMDHENMFWYRQDPGLGLRLIYFSYDVKMKEKGDIPEGYSVSREKKERFSLILESASTNQTSMYLCASSLSRVFFFGQGTRLTVV.

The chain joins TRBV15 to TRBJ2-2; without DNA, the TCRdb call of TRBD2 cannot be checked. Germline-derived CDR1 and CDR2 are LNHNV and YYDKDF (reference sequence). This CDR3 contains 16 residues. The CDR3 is CATSRDRGLITGELFF.

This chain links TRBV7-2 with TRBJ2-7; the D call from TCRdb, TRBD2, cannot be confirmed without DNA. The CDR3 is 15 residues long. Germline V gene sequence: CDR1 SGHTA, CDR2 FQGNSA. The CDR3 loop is CASSLSGRGTYEQYF.

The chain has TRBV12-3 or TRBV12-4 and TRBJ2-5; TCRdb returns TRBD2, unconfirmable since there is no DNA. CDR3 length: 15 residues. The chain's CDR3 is CASSFWLARQETQYF.

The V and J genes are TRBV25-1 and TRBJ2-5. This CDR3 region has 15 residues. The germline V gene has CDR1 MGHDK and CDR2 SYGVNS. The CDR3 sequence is CASSETRNPQETQYF.

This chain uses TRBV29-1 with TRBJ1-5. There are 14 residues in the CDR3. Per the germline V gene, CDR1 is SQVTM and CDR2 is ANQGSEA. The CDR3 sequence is CSAKTSRARGPQHF.

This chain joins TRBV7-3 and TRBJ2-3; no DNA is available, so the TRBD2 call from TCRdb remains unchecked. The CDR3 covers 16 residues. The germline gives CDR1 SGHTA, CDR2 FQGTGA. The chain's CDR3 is CASSAKTSGGLDTQYF.

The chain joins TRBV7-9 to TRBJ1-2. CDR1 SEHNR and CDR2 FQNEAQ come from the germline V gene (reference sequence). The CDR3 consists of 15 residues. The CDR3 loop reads CASSSTLPTNYGYTF.

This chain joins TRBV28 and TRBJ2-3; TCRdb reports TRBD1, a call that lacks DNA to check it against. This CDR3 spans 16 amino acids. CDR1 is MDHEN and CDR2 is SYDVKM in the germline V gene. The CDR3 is CASSPVGRGNTDTQYF. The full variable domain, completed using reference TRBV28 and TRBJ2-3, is DVKVTQSSRYLVKRTGEKVFLECVQDMDHENMFWYRQDPGLGLRLIYFSYDVKMKEKGDIPEGYSVSREKKERFSLILESASTNQTSMYLCASSPVGRGNTDTQYFGPGTRLTVL.

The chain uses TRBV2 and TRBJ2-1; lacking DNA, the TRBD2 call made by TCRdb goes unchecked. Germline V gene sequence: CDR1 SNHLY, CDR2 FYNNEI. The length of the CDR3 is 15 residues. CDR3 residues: CASSERLARQDEQFF. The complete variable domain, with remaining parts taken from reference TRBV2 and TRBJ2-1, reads EPEVTQTPSHQVTQMGQEVILRCVPISNHLYFYWYRQILGQKVEFLVSFYNNEISEKSEIFDDQFSVERPDGSNFTLKIRSTKLEDSAMYFCASSERLARQDEQFFGPGTRLTVL.

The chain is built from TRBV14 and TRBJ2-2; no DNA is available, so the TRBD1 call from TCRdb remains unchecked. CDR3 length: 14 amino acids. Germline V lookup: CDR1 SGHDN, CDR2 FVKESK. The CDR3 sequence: CASSLQGSTGELFF.

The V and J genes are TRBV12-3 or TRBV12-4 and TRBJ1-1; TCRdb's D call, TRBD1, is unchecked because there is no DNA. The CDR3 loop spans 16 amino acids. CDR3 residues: CASSPPGLGVGTEAFF.